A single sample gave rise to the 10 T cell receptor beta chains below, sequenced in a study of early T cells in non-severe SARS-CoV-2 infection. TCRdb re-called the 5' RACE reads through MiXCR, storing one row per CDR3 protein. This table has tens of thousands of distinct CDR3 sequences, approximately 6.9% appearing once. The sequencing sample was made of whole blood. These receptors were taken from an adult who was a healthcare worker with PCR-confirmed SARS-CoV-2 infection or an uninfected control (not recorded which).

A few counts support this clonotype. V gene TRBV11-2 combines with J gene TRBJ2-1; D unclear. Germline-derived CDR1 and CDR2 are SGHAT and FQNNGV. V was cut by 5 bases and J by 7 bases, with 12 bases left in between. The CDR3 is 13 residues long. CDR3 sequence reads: CASSPANRNEQFF. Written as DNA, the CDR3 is TGTGCCAGCAGCCCCGCAAACCGGAATGAGCAGTTCTTC.

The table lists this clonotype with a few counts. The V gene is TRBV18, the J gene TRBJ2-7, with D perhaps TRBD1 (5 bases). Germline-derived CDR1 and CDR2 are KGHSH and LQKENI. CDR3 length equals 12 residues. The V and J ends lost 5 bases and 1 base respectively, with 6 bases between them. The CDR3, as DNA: TGTGCCAGCTCAGGACAATCCTACGAGCAGTACTTC. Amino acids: CASSGQSYEQYF. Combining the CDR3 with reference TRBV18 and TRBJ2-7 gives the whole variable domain NAGVMQNPRHLVRRRGQEARLRCSPMKGHSHVYWYRQLPEEGLKFMVYLQKENIIDESGMPKERFSAEFPKEGPSILRIQQVVRGDSAAYFCASSGQSYEQYFGPGTRLTVT.

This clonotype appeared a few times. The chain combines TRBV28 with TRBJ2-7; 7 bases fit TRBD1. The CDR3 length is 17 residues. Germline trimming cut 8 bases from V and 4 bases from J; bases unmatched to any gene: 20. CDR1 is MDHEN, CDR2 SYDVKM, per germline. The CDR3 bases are TGTGCCAGCCGCCGGGACAGCGACTCGTCTGTGGTTTACGAGCAGTACTTC. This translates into CASRRDSDSSVVYEQYF.

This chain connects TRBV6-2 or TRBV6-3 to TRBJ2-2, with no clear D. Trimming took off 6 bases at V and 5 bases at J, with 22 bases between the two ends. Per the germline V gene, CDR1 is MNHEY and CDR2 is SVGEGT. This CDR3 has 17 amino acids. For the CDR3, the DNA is TGTGCCAGCAGAAAGGTCGGTGTTGGTTTTGGAACCGGGGAGCTGTTTTTT. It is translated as CASRKVGVGFGTGELFF.

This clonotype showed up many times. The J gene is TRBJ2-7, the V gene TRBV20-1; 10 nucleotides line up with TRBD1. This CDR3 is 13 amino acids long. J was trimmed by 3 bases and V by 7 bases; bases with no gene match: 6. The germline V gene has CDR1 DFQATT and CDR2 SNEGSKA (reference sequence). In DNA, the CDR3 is TGCAGTGTCGCGACAGGGGGCAACTACGAGCAGTACTTC. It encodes CSVATGGNYEQYF.

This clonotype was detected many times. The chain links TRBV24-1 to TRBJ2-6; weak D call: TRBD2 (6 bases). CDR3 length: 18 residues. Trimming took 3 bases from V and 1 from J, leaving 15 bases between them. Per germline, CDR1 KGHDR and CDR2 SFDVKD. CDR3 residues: CATSDPPGTRSGANVLTF. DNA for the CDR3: TGTGCCACCAGTGATCCACCAGGGACTCGGTCTGGGGCCAACGTCCTGACTTTC.

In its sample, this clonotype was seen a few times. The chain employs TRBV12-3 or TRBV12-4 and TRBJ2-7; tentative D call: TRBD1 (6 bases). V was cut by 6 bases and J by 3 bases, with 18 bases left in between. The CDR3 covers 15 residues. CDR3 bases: TGTGCCAGCAGCTCAACCCAAGGGGGACGCTACGAGCAGTACTTC. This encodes CASSSTQGGRYEQYF.

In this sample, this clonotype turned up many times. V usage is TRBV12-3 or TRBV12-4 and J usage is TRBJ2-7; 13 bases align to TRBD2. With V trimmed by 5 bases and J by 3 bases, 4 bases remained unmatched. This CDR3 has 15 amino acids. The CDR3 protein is CASSPGLAGVYEQYF. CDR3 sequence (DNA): TGTGCCAGCAGTCCCGGACTAGCGGGAGTCTACGAGCAGTACTTC.

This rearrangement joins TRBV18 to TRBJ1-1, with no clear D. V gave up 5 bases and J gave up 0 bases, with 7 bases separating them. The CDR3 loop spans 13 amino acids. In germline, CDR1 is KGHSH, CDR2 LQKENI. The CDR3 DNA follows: TGTGCCAGCTCAGCGGATGTGAACACTGAAGCTTTCTTT. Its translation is CASSADVNTEAFF.

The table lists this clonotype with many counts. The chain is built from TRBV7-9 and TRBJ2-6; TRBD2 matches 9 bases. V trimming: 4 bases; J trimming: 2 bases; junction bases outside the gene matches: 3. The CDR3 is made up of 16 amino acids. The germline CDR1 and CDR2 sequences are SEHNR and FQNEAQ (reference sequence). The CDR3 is CASSSLAGAGANVLTF. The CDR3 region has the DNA TGTGCCAGCAGCTCATTAGCGGGAGCTGGGGCCAACGTCCTGACTTTC.